These 17 T cell receptor beta chains came from one sample sequenced in a study of cytomegalovirus exposure and HLA in healthy donors. The PCR ran on 60 Vbeta and 13 Jbeta primers. The method was immunoSEQ multiplex PCR; TCRdb's version includes in-frame clones alone and lacks a portion of them. This sample has over 50,000 clones; 55% to 75% occur once, and the top ten carry about 35%. The sample consisted of PBMCs. The receptors were gathered from a man aged 35 to 55 in good health and CMV-seropositive.

In this sample, this clone turned up once. J is TRBJ1-1 and V is TRBV18; the D is unclear. With 5 bases removed from V and 4 bases from J, the gap between germline ends came to 11 bases. CDR1 is KGHSH and CDR2 is LQKENI in the germline V gene. The CDR3 is 13 residues long. CDR3 coding DNA: TGTGCCAGCTCAATGGATAGGAGCACTGAAGCTTTCTTT. Translated, it gives CASSMDRSTEAFF.

CDR3: CASSLGLVSSYEQYF. The DNA of the CDR3 is TGTGCCAGCAGCTTAGGGCTGGTCAGCTCCTACGAGCAGTACTTC. V usage is TRBV11-2 and J usage is TRBJ2-7; D not certain. The CDR3 is 15 amino acids. Looked up from germline, CDR1 is SGHAT and CDR2 is FQNNGV. V was clipped by 1 base and J by 0 bases, with 10 bases between them.

V usage is TRBV5-4 and J usage is TRBJ1-1; D is uncertain. The CDR3 totals 14 residues. Trimming stripped 3 bases from V and 7 bases from J, with 16 bases between. Per the germline V gene, CDR1 is SGHNT and CDR2 is YYREEE (reference sequence). CDR3 sequence reads: CASSSGGAGGEAFF. The CDR3 DNA reads TGTGCCAGCAGCTCGGGAGGAGCTGGCGGTGAAGCTTTCTTT.

This clone was recorded a few times. This sequence joins TRBV19 and TRBJ2-1; 7 bases line up with TRBD1. Germline V CDR1 and CDR2: LNHDA, SQIVND (reference sequence). The CDR3 consists of 15 residues. J gave up 5 bases and V 0 bases, and 4 bases lay outside the gene matches. The CDR3 region has the DNA TGTGCCAGTAGTATAGATTCGGGACAGAACAATGAGCAGTTCTTC. Its protein is CASSIDSGQNNEQFF.

This clone has a handful of counts. This chain uses TRBV19 with TRBJ1-5, with TRBD1 matching 9 bases. Germline V gene data show CDR1 as LNHDA and CDR2 as SQIVND (reference sequence). Trimming cost V 6 bases and J 5 bases; bases outside gene matches: 2. The CDR3 consists of 13 residues. The DNA of the CDR3 is TGTGCCAGTAGGTGGGACAGGGATCAGCCCCAGCATTTT. Protein: CASRWDRDQPQHF.

The CDR3, as DNA: TGCGCCAGCCATGGACAGGGTGATAATTCACCCCTCCACTTT. Translated: CASHGQGDNSPLHF. V usage is TRBV5-1 and J usage is TRBJ1-6; 8 bases map to TRBD1. The germline V gene encodes CDR1 SGHRS and CDR2 YFSETQ. V gave up 7 bases and J gave up 5 bases; unmatched junction bases: 5. The CDR3 runs 14 residues.

The chain is built from TRBV2 and TRBJ1-1; the D gene is possibly TRBD1 (5 bases). V was trimmed by 7 bases and J by 5 bases, leaving 8 bases between them. The CDR3 contains 11 residues. Looked up from germline, CDR1 is SNHLY and CDR2 is FYNNEI. CDR3 residues: CASTQGTEAFF. The CDR3 DNA sequence: TGTGCCAGCACCCAGGGTACTGAAGCTTTCTTT. The whole variable domain, filled in from reference TRBV2 and TRBJ1-1, reads EPEVTQTPSHQVTQMGQEVILRCVPISNHLYFYWYRQILGQKVEFLVSFYNNEISEKSEIFDDQFSVERPDGSNFTLKIRSTKLEDSAMYFCASTQGTEAFFGQGTRLTVV.

The chain couples TRBV6-5 to TRBJ2-7; 9 bases map to TRBD1. Germline V lookup: CDR1 MNHEY, CDR2 SVGAGI. This CDR3 has 14 residues. The J segment lost 7 bases and the V segment lost 7 bases, leaving 11 bases of the junction unmatched. DNA of the CDR3: TGTGCCAGCACCGATAGACAGGGGGGAGGGGAGCAGTACTTC. Its protein is CASTDRQGGGEQYF.

Written as DNA, the CDR3 is TGTGCCAGCTCAAGGGGGGGGACGAACACTGAAGCTTTCTTT. This codes for CASSRGGTNTEAFF. The rearrangement links TRBV14 to TRBJ1-1; possible D gene TRBD1, 6 bases. CDR3 length: 14 residues. The germline V gene has CDR1 SGHDN and CDR2 FVKESK. The V end was cut by 8 bases, the J end by 1 base, with 14 bases between. Full variable domain (rest looked up from reference TRBV14 and TRBJ1-1): EAGVTQFPSHSVIEKGQTVTLRCDPISGHDNLYWYRRVMGKEIKFLLHFVKESKQDESGMPNNRFLAERTGGTYSTLKVQPAELEDSGVYFCASSRGGTNTEAFFGQGTRLTVV.

CDR3 bases: TGTGCCAGCAGCCAAGAGGGGACAGGGTTAAATTCACCCCTCCACTTT. This gives the protein CASSQEGTGLNSPLHF. This rearrangement joins TRBV4-2 to TRBJ1-6; TRBD1 aligns across 9 bases. Germline CDR1 LGHNA, CDR2 YNFKEQ. Trimming removed 0 bases from V and 7 bases from J; junction bases left unmatched: 4. The CDR3 sequence is 16 residues long.

The gene calls are TRBV4-3 and TRBJ2-1; 8 positions match TRBD2. With V trimmed by 1 base and J by 2 bases, 1 base remained unmatched. CDR3 length equals 15 residues. The V gene's germline CDR1 is LGHNA and CDR2 YSLEER. The CDR3 region is CASSQAGGTYNEQFF. CDR3 nucleotides: TGCGCCAGCAGCCAAGCGGGGGGGACCTACAATGAGCAGTTCTTC.

This clone has only a few counts. The CDR3 DNA sequence: TGTGCCAGCAGCCGGGAGGGTGCCCACGAGCAGTACTTC. Its protein is CASSREGAHEQYF. V gene TRBV7-9 combines with J gene TRBJ2-7; TRBD2 aligns across 8 bases. There are 13 residues in the CDR3. Trimming cost V 5 bases and J 5 bases; bases outside gene matches: 5. Germline lookup yields CDR1 SEHNR and CDR2 FQNEAQ (reference sequence). The full variable domain, with the rest looked up from reference TRBV7-9 and TRBJ2-7, is DTGVSQNPRHKITKRGQNVTFRCDPISEHNRLYWYRQTLGQGPEFLTYFQNEAQLEKSRLLSDRFSAERPKGSFSTLEIQRTEQGDSAMYLCASSREGAHEQYFGPGTRLTVT.

The chain uses TRBV4-2 and TRBJ2-3, with TRBD2 matching 9 bases. The CDR3 has 15 residues. V shed 5 bases and J 4 bases; nucleotides not matched to a gene: 7. Germline V gene lookup returns CDR1 LGHNA and CDR2 YNFKEQ. The CDR3: CASSKLAGDSDTQYF. For the CDR3, the DNA is TGTGCCAGCAGCAAACTAGCGGGTGACTCAGATACGCAGTATTTT.

The V gene is TRBV9, the J gene TRBJ2-2; D perhaps matches TRBD2 (5 bases). CDR3 length: 15 amino acids. V was cut by 0 bases and J by 4 bases, with 10 bases left in between. Germline V gene data show CDR1 as SGDLS and CDR2 as YYNGEE. In DNA, the CDR3 is TGTGCCAGCAGCGTAGTAGCGATCGGCACCGGGGAGCTGTTTTTT. This sequence encodes CASSVVAIGTGELFF. Filled out from reference TRBV9 and TRBJ2-2, the complete variable domain reads DSGVTQTPKHLITATGQRVTLRCSPRSGDLSVYWYQQSLDQGLQFLIQYYNGEERAKGNILERFSAQQFPDLHSELNLSSLELGDSALYFCASSVVAIGTGELFFGEGSRLTVL.

The chain uses TRBV9 and TRBJ1-5, with no clear D. The V and J ends lost 2 bases and 0 bases respectively, with 9 bases between them. CDR3 size: 15 residues. Germline CDR1 SGDLS, CDR2 YYNGEE. The DNA of the CDR3 is TGTGCCAGCAGCGTTGCAGGCGATAGCAATCAGCCCCAGCATTTT. It encodes CASSVAGDSNQPQHF.

The rearrangement uses TRBV25-1 and TRBJ2-6; maybe TRBD1 (6 bases). The germline V gene encodes CDR1 MGHDK and CDR2 SYGVNS. The CDR3 has 18 amino acids. Trimming stripped 3 bases from V and 2 bases from J, with 17 bases between. CDR3 nucleotide sequence: TGTGCCAGCAGTGAGCGCCAGGGGAAGGTGACTGGGGCCAACGTCCTGACTTTC. Its translation: CASSERQGKVTGANVLTF. Full variable domain (remainder filled in from reference TRBV25-1 and TRBJ2-6): EADIYQTPRYLVIGTGKKITLECSQTMGHDKMYWYQQDPGMELHLIHYSYGVNSTEKGDLSSESTVSRIRTEHFPLTLESARPSHTSQYLCASSERQGKVTGANVLTFGAGSRLTVL.

The chain joins TRBV5-6 to TRBJ1-1; 8 nucleotides align to TRBD1. The CDR3 loop spans 13 amino acids. Germline assignment: CDR1 SGHDT and CDR2 YYEEEE. V dropped 4 bases and J dropped 7; count of bases not matched to a gene: 6. CDR3 residues: CASSKDRVGEAFF. In nucleotides, the CDR3 is TGTGCCAGCAGCAAGGACAGGGTGGGTGAAGCTTTCTTT.